This is a list of T cell receptor beta chains from one sample in a study of cytomegalovirus exposure and HLA in healthy donors. The repertoire was sequenced with immunoSEQ multiplex PCR; TCRdb's copy has only in-frame clones and lacks some. Of over 85,000 clones listed, about 73% are singletons. The sample taken for sequencing was PBMCs. The receptors originated from a young woman in good health and CMV-seronegative. Each CDR3 is given with its conserved first and last residue.

CASSLTRVSTDTQYF,TRBV11-1,TRBJ2-3,15
CASSETGVGYTF,TRBV6-1,TRBJ1-2,12
CASSLPGKNRGLTEAFF,TRBV5-4,TRBJ1-1,17
CASSLFSGGYSNQPQHF,TRBV28,TRBJ1-5,17
CAWTSGPNQPQHF,TRBV30,TRBJ1-5,13
CARSDRIEAFF,TRBV2,TRBJ1-1,11
CAWARTGGLEKLFF,TRBV30,TRBJ1-4,14
CASSYRVPGNEQYF,TRBV6-5,TRBJ2-7,14
CSVGSGTNTGELFF,TRBV29-1,TRBJ2-2,14
CASSLTDYEQYF,TRBV5-1,TRBJ2-7,12
CASSAYGNSGNTIYF,TRBV19,TRBJ1-3,15
CASSVGSGGDYEQYF,TRBV9,TRBJ2-7,15
CASSLTVTSGSYNEQFF,TRBV7-3,TRBJ2-1,17
CAISESGTGGGEQYF,TRBV10-3,TRBJ2-7,15
CAWSGGDGGQNTEAFF,TRBV30,TRBJ1-1,16
CASSQWRQGDTEAFF,TRBV4-3,TRBJ1-1,15
CASSTRASGTGGANTEAFF,TRBV9,TRBJ1-1,19
CASSLDRGAETEAFF,TRBV5-1,TRBJ1-1,15
CASSDPKTGSPEAFF,TRBV25-1,TRBJ1-1,15
CASSLTSGDNEQFF,TRBV11-2,TRBJ2-1,14
CASRLLLTQETQYF,TRBV5-1,TRBJ2-5,14
CASKMGGPNEKLFF,TRBV2,TRBJ1-4,14
CASSPHTPGSPLHF,TRBV5-5,TRBJ1-6,14
CATSRGDRKTQYF,TRBV15,TRBJ2-5,13
CASSLSGGSSYEQYF,TRBV6-1,TRBJ2-7,15
CASKRENYGYTF,TRBV19,TRBJ1-2,12
CASSLSQGNDNEAFF,TRBV5-1,TRBJ1-1,15
CASSEVGAGGTYEQYF,TRBV2,TRBJ2-7,16